This T cell receptor (beta chain) originates from a study of blood T cell repertoires in COVID-19. The wider study: Samples came from the United States, Italy and Spain, spanning acute and convalescent COVID-19.

Germline CDR1 and CDR2: GTSNPN and SVGIG (reference sequence). The CDR3 spans 14 residues. Trimming pared 0 bases from V and 7 bases from J, leaving 10 bases between. The authors' processing: Quantification of nucleated cells was approximated via reference gene primer amplification. Measured with immunoSEQ multiplex PCR; TCRdb has only the in-frame clones, and not every one. The V and J calls and the clone size are those of that table, but D and trimming were determined from the DNA. The sample holds under 300,000 clones, less than 85% seen once. Source material: peripheral blood. The chain employs TRBV30 and TRBJ1-6; maybe TRBD1 (5 bases). The sequence derives from a man in his 60s who had recovered from COVID-19. CDR3 residues: CAWSVGRVNSPLHF. CDR3 DNA sequence: TGTGCCTGGAGTGTTGGCAGGGTCAATTCACCCCTCCACTTT.